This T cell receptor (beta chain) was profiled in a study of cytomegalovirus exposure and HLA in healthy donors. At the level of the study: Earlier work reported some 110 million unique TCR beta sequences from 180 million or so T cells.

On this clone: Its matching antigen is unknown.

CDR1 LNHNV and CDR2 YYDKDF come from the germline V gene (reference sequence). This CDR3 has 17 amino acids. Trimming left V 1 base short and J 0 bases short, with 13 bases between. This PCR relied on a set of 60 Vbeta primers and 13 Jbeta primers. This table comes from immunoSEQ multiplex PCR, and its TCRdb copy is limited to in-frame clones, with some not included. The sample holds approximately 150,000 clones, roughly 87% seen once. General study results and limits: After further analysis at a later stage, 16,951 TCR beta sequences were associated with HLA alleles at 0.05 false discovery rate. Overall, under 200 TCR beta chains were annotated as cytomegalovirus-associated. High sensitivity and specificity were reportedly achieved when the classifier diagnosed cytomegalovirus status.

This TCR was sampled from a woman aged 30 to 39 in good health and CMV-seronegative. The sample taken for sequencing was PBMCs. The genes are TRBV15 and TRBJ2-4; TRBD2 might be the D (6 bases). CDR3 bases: TGTGCCACCAGCAGAGCATGGGGGGTCCAAGCCAAAAACATTCAGTACTTC. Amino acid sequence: CATSRAWGVQAKNIQYF.